This is a list of T cell receptor beta chains from one sample in a study of regulatory T cells in long-lasting Graves disease. A single record per CDR3 protein comes from TCRdb applying MiXCR to the multiplex PCR reads. The sample has fewer than 650,000 distinct CDR3 sequences, roughly a sixth seen once; the top ten hold more than 10%. This sample also belongs to another study, concerning T cells in Graves' hyperthyroidism and ophthalmopathy.

The sample consisted of peripheral blood mononuclear cells (PBMCs), taken at new diagnosis, from a patient treated with antithyroid drugs. The receptors here all came from a man younger than 35 with Graves disease. Both conserved end residues are part of each CDR3. Fields, in order: CDR3 length, V gene, clone size, CDR3 protein. For some rows the clone size is stated as once, few or many, or as a class when expanded; others skip it.

17 TRBV20-1 NA CSARDRTGVSGANVLTF
13 TRBV28 many CASTGHPLYEQYF
13 TRBV12-3/TRBV12-4 many CASSRDSNYGYTF
12 TRBV6-2/TRBV6-3 many CASSPDVREQFF
14 TRBV20-1 NA CSVRGRGLAYEQYF
11 TRBV6-1 many CASSPFDEQFF
15 TRBV19 few CASTDMGQGNYGYTF
11 TRBV9 NA CASGPGETQYF
16 TRBV20-1 NA CSARDRTGRSTDTQYF
15 TRBV20-1 NA CSARDFVGRHYEQYF
16 TRBV7-9 few CASSPGGLAGTDTQYF
14 TRBV5-4 few CASSLELAGYEQYF
17 TRBV5-4 NA CASIHQGEAGRGNEQFF
15 TRBV12-3/TRBV12-4 NA CASSLAGQVNYGYTF
14 TRBV7-9 many CASSLGQGLWEQYF
14 TRBV20-1 few CSAGGQGNWDEQYF
14 TRBV27 many CASSLVQGIYEQYF
14 TRBV12-3/TRBV12-4 NA CASSLGSFNYGYTF
14 TRBV6-1 few CASILDRRDQPQHF
13 TRBV18 many CASSPPSQETQYF
13 TRBV5-6 NA CASSPQGGDEQYF
11 TRBV20-1 NA CSAGTEETQYF
14 TRBV14 many CASSQEGRGYEQYF
12 TRBV28 many CASSLNVKPQHF
18 TRBV11-2 NA CASSLVGVSGGAYNEQYF
17 TRBV28 many CASSHGQGLAADNEQFF
17 TRBV4-1 NA CASSQEDQGAHNSPLHF
17 TRBV3-1 NA CASSPARSGRGTGELFF
14 TRBV12-3/TRBV12-4 many CASSWDRAVQPQHF
17 TRBV6-2/TRBV6-3 few CASSYSDDGSSYNEQFF
16 TRBV9 NA CASSKGSSGSGETQYF
14 TRBV18 NA CASSPSGIKNIQYF
16 TRBV24-1 many CATLITTDLSYNEQFF
16 TRBV12-3/TRBV12-4 many CASSAPRGGPNYGYTF
11 TRBV2 few CASSDGQAQHF
15 TRBV4-1 NA CASSLTKAASYEQYF
15 TRBV13 once CASSLGGGYENTIYF
17 TRBV3-1 many CASSQDRLRGPHTEAFF
14 TRBV20-1 once CSARVRQGVSEAFF
15 TRBV2 many CASRQRASGMHEQFF
13 TRBV20-1 many CSARSVRGDTQYF
14 TRBV5-1 few CASSLEGSPYEQYF
15 TRBV2 NA CASTMPGLAADTQYF
15 TRBV11-3 many CANAPTRTGIDTQYF
14 TRBV6-1 few CANIGRGLGGTQYF
13 TRBV12-3/TRBV12-4 few CASRPTNPGELFF
18 TRBV28 many CASRSGSYYLSQGSRYTF
17 TRBV25-1 NA CASSELVGRQGPYEQYF
16 TRBV4-2 NA CASSQSDRAGGQPQHF
13 TRBV12-3/TRBV12-4 NA CASSLQVNYGYTF
15 TRBV5-1 NA CASSGGQGSSDEQYF
12 TRBV29-1 NA CSVENRNTEAFF
14 TRBV7-8 NA CASGGTGGHNEQFF
17 TRBV5-1 many CASSFPGTSSSYNEQFF
14 TRBV13 NA CASSSPGLAYEQYF